This passage covers 3 T cell receptor beta chains from one sample sequenced in a study of cytomegalovirus exposure and HLA in healthy donors. With 60 Vbeta and 13 Jbeta primers, the PCR was carried out. The repertoire was sequenced with immunoSEQ multiplex PCR; TCRdb's copy has only in-frame clones and lacks some. The sample lists around 150,000 clones, roughly 85% occurring once. Sequenced: PBMCs. These receptors were collected from a woman aged 25-40 years in good health and CMV-seronegative.

The chain recombines TRBV6-1 with TRBJ1-2, with 10 nucleotides matching TRBD1. The CDR3 has 15 amino acids. Germline values: CDR1 MNHNS, CDR2 SASEGT. J lost 5 bases, V lost 1 base, and 4 bases had no gene match. CDR3 amino acids: CASSEDRDRGYGYTF. In DNA, the CDR3 is TGTGCCAGCAGTGAAGACCGGGACAGGGGTTATGGCTACACCTTC.

The rearrangement joins TRBV5-1 to TRBJ1-2; 7 nucleotides match TRBD1. CDR3 size: 16 residues. The germline gives CDR1 SGHRS, CDR2 YFSETQ. The V segment lost 4 bases and the J segment 4 bases; nucleotides outside the gene matches: 13. The CDR3 DNA reads as TGCGCCAGCAGCCCTTTCTCTGGGACAGACTCCTATGGCTACACCTTC. The encoded protein is CASSPFSGTDSYGYTF.

The chain uses TRBV20-1 and TRBJ2-3; TRBD2 matches at 8 bases. This CDR3 spans 11 amino acids. Germline values: CDR1 DFQATT, CDR2 SNEGSKA (reference sequence). This CDR3 is CSGGAGDTQYF. The CDR3 coding sequence is TGCAGCGGGGGGGCAGGCGATACGCAGTATTTT.